This entry lists 27 T cell receptor beta chains sequenced from one sample in a study of T cells after yellow fever vaccination. Via MiXCR, TCRdb re-called the 5' RACE reads, giving one row per CDR3 protein. In the table there are some 150,000 distinct CDR3 sequences, around 8.5% of which are singletons. The sample consisted of CD8+ T cells sorted from PBMCs, taken 45 days after the yellow fever booster vaccination. The receptors here all came from a young man who received the YFV17D yellow fever vaccine.

This clonotype was picked up many times. The CDR3 DNA reads as TGTGCCAGCAGTTCTGGGGTGAGCTCCTACAATGAGCAGTTCTTC. It specifies CASSSGVSSYNEQFF. The chain employs TRBV28 and TRBJ2-1, with unresolved D. There are 15 residues in the CDR3. Trimming removed 4 bases from V and 0 bases from J, with 10 bases in between. Per the germline V gene, CDR1 is MDHEN and CDR2 is SYDVKM.

This sequence joins TRBV18 and TRBJ1-2; possible D gene TRBD1, 5 bases. This CDR3 region has 16 residues. V was trimmed by 3 bases and J by 4 bases, leaving 18 bases between them. Germline CDR1 is KGHSH and CDR2 is LQKENI. The CDR3 loop reads CASSPPGWDGGYGYTF. The CDR3 DNA follows: TGTGCCAGCTCACCGCCGGGCTGGGATGGGGGCTATGGCTACACCTTC.

This clonotype was counted only a few times. J is TRBJ2-1 and V is TRBV7-9; D ambiguous. CDR1 is SEHNR, CDR2 FQNEAQ, per germline (reference sequence). There are 13 residues in the CDR3. Trimming stripped 0 bases from V and 9 bases from J, with 9 bases between. DNA for the CDR3: TGTGCCAGCAGCTTAGCCCCCGCCGGTGAGCAGTTCTTC. Its protein is CASSLAPAGEQFF. The variable domain in full, with the rest retrieved from reference TRBV7-9 and TRBJ2-1, is DTGVSQNPRHKITKRGQNVTFRCDPISEHNRLYWYRQTLGQGPEFLTYFQNEAQLEKSRLLSDRFSAERPKGSFSTLEIQRTEQGDSAMYLCASSLAPAGEQFFGPGTRLTVL.

This sequence joins TRBV19 and TRBJ2-7; D gene unclear. CDR1 is LNHDA, CDR2 SQIVND, per germline (reference sequence). This CDR3 has 15 residues. V dropped 3 bases and J dropped 1 base, with 13 bases sitting between them. Here the CDR3 DNA reads TGTGCCAGTAGTATTACTATCGGGTCTTCCTACGAGCAGTACTTC. This encodes CASSITIGSSYEQYF.

This clonotype has at least ten counts. The V gene is TRBV7-2, the J gene TRBJ2-4, with D perhaps TRBD2 (5 bases). The CDR3 length is 14 residues. Trimming removed 5 bases from V and 6 bases from J, with 14 bases in between. Germline CDR1 reads SGHTA; CDR2 reads FQGNSA. CDR3 sequence reads: CASSGGQDRNIQYF. The CDR3 bases are TGTGCCAGCAGCGGAGGCCAGGACCGAAACATTCAGTACTTC.

This clonotype was seen a handful of times. The chain carries TRBV27 and TRBJ1-5; unclear D gene. Per germline, CDR1 MNHEY and CDR2 SMNVEV (reference sequence). Trimming pared 2 bases from V and 2 bases from J, leaving 7 bases between. The CDR3 runs to 14 residues. DNA for the CDR3: TGTGCCAGCAGTTTAACCACGCGCAATCAGCCCCAGCATTTT. Protein: CASSLTTRNQPQHF.

The chain is built from TRBV7-9 and TRBJ1-2; weak D call: TRBD1 (5 bases). Germline lookup yields CDR1 SEHNR and CDR2 FQNEAQ (reference sequence). This CDR3 has 14 amino acids. Trimming stripped 5 bases from V and 5 bases from J, with 15 bases between. In nucleotides, the CDR3 is TGTGCCAGCAGCCAACCAGGGTTATGGTATGGCTACACCTTC. This codes for CASSQPGLWYGYTF.

This chain links TRBV7-7 with TRBJ2-1; 7 bases map to TRBD2. The CDR3 runs to 16 residues. J lost 6 bases, V lost 0 bases, and 8 bases had no gene match. Germline V CDR1 and CDR2: SSHAT, FNYEAQ (reference sequence). The CDR3 DNA is TGTGCCAGCAGCTTAGCGGGGGGGAGTCGGTTCAATGAGCAGTTCTTC. Its translation: CASSLAGGSRFNEQFF.

This clonotype was picked up a small number of times. The chain recombines TRBV7-9 with TRBJ2-5, with 11 bases matching TRBD2. Germline CDR1 is SEHNR and CDR2 is FQNEAQ (reference sequence). V lost 5 bases to trimming and J lost 1 base; unmatched junction nucleotides: 6. The CDR3 length is 16 residues. CDR3 sequence: CASSTTSGGSQETQYF. The CDR3 DNA reads as TGTGCCAGCAGCACTACTAGCGGGGGCAGCCAAGAGACCCAGTACTTC.

This clonotype came up a few times. The DNA of the CDR3 is TGTGCCAGCAGTTCGGGACTACGGGAGGAGCAGTACGTC. Translation gives CASSSGLREEQYV. The V gene is TRBV27, the J gene TRBJ2-7; the match to TRBD2 covers 7 bases. Germline V gene sequence: CDR1 MNHEY, CDR2 SMNVEV (reference sequence). Trimming removed 4 bases from V and 7 bases from J; junction bases left unmatched: 7. The CDR3 spans 13 residues.

The chain uses TRBV6-5 and TRBJ2-7; the D is unclear. The CDR3 is made up of 14 amino acids. Trimming pared 8 bases from V and 0 bases from J, leaving 14 bases between. Germline V CDR1 and CDR2: MNHEY, SVGAGI. The CDR3 here is CASGLGLNSYEQYF. CDR3 DNA sequence: TGTGCCAGCGGGCTCGGGTTAAACTCCTACGAGCAGTACTTC.

This clonotype was observed a handful of times. The chain carries TRBV7-8 and TRBJ2-2, with D possibly TRBD2 on 5 matching bases. V lost 8 bases and J lost 7, with 11 bases in between. Germline values: CDR1 SGHVS, CDR2 FQNEAQ. The CDR3 is 12 amino acids. The CDR3 coding sequence is TGTGCCAGCGTCCCCGGGGTCGGGGAGCTGTTTTTT. Amino acid sequence: CASVPGVGELFF.

The J gene is TRBJ2-3, the V gene TRBV20-1; 10 bases match TRBD2. The CDR3 consists of 17 residues. Trimming removed 2 bases from V and 4 bases from J; junction bases left unmatched: 12. The germline V gene has CDR1 DFQATT and CDR2 SNEGSKA (reference sequence). In DNA, the CDR3 is TGCAGTGCTAGACCTCCCCGAGCGGGGGGGTTCGCAGATACGCAGTATTTT. Protein: CSARPPRAGGFADTQYF.

This chain connects TRBV20-1 to TRBJ1-5, with 12 positions matching TRBD1. The CDR3 runs to 14 residues. CDR1 is DFQATT and CDR2 is SNEGSKA in the germline V gene (reference sequence). Trimming took 2 bases from V and 6 from J; bases not matched to a gene: 2. In DNA, the CDR3 is TGCAGTGCTAGACGGGACAGGGGGCCTCAGCCCCAGCATTTT. As protein: CSARRDRGPQPQHF.

The rearrangement joins TRBV7-9 to TRBJ2-1; D may be TRBD1 (6 bases). The CDR3 extends over 14 amino acids. Looked up from germline, CDR1 is SEHNR and CDR2 is FQNEAQ (reference sequence). The ends were cut back, 5 bases at V and 7 bases at J, with 15 bases in the middle. DNA of the CDR3: TGTGCCAGCAGCCCACCAGGGGCGGGTAATGAGCAGTTCTTC. Its protein is CASSPPGAGNEQFF.

This clonotype was found a few times. The J gene is TRBJ2-5, the V gene TRBV7-8, with D tentatively TRBD1 or TRBD2 (6 bases each). This CDR3 has 17 amino acids. CDR1 is SGHVS and CDR2 is FQNEAQ in the germline V gene. V lost 2 bases and J lost 1, with 17 bases in between. This CDR3 reads CASSLPGVGALQETQYF. The CDR3 nucleotides are TGTGCCAGCAGCTTACCGGGAGTGGGGGCGCTCCAAGAGACCCAGTACTTC.

This clonotype came up a few times. The V and J genes are TRBV3-1 and TRBJ1-2; no reliable D call. This CDR3 is built from 13 residues. Deletions cut 4 bases from V and 3 bases from J, with 9 bases between. Germline-derived CDR1 and CDR2 are LGHDT and YNNKEL (reference sequence). CDR3 DNA: TGTGCCAGCAGCCGAGGGCCGGACTATGGCTACACCTTC. This encodes CASSRGPDYGYTF.

The table lists this clonotype with many counts. V is TRBV6-5 and J is TRBJ2-5, with a possible D match to TRBD1 (5 bases). The CDR3 is 15 amino acids. Trimming took off 5 bases at V and 1 base at J, with 14 bases between the two ends. The germline CDR1 and CDR2 sequences are MNHEY and SVGAGI. CDR3 protein: CASSPGLQGQETQYF. The DNA for the CDR3 is TGTGCCAGCAGTCCCGGGCTGCAGGGCCAAGAGACCCAGTACTTC.

A few counts support this clonotype. Compared with germline, one end of the junction differs, possibly owing to a read error. The V gene is TRBV7-9, the J gene TRBJ2-7; 9 bases are shared with TRBD1. This CDR3 has 11 amino acids. The germline gives CDR1 SEHNR, CDR2 FQNEAQ (reference sequence). CDR3 residues: CASSFLGQGNF. The CDR3 region has the DNA TGTGCCAGCAGCTTCCTGGGACAGGGCAACTTC.

In nucleotides, the CDR3 is TGCGCCAGCAGCCAAGATAATAGCGGGGGGCTCACAGATACGCAGTATTTT. This translates into CASSQDNSGGLTDTQYF. The chain has TRBV4-1 and TRBJ2-3, with 10 positions matching TRBD2. In germline, CDR1 is MGHRA, CDR2 YSYEKL. The CDR3 spans 17 residues. V gave up 0 bases and J gave up 2 bases; unmatched junction bases: 5.

This clonotype turned up a few times. The chain couples TRBV7-2 to TRBJ2-3; 10 nucleotides line up with TRBD1. From germline, CDR1 is SGHTA and CDR2 FQGNSA. This CDR3 has 15 amino acids. Trimming took 5 bases from V and 4 from J; bases not matched to a gene: 6. The CDR3 sequence: CASSPRQGASDTQYF. In DNA form, the CDR3 reads TGTGCCAGCAGCCCCCGACAGGGGGCCTCAGATACGCAGTATTTT.

The chain has TRBV20-1 and TRBJ2-7; a weak D match, TRBD1 (5 bases). CDR1 DFQATT and CDR2 SNEGSKA come from the germline V gene (reference sequence). This CDR3 is built from 14 residues. The CDR3 protein is CSARATTARYEQYV. The DNA for the CDR3 is TGCAGTGCCAGAGCCACGACAGCGCGCTACGAGCAGTACGTC.

The J gene is TRBJ2-1, the V gene TRBV3-1; TRBD1 aligns across 9 bases. The CDR3 has 17 amino acids. Germline-derived CDR1 and CDR2 are LGHDT and YNNKEL (reference sequence). J gave up 6 bases and V 0 bases, and 9 bases lay outside the gene matches. Here the CDR3 reads CASSQEFPGQGGNEQFF. The CDR3 DNA follows: TGTGCCAGCAGCCAAGAGTTTCCGGGACAGGGAGGCAATGAGCAGTTCTTC.

The chain joins TRBV27 to TRBJ2-1; D is uncertain. The V end lost 4 bases, the J end lost 9 bases, and 10 bases lay between the germline ends. The CDR3 totals 12 residues. CDR1 and CDR2 from the germline V gene are MNHEY and SMNVEV (reference sequence). In DNA form, the CDR3 reads TGTGCCAGCAGTTGGCCCTCCGGTGAGCAGTTCTTC. This gives the protein CASSWPSGEQFF.

Only a few counts were recorded for this clonotype. The rearrangement uses TRBV12-3 or TRBV12-4 and TRBJ2-3; either TRBD1 or TRBD2 may fit D (5 bases each). V lost 2 bases, J lost 4 bases, and 7 bases lay in between. The CDR3 consists of 13 residues. This CDR3 is CASSLLGADTQYF. The CDR3 bases are TGTGCCAGCAGTTTATTGGGGGCAGATACGCAGTATTTT.

This chain uses TRBV12-5 with TRBJ2-2; unclear D gene. The CDR3 covers 17 residues. V lost 1 base and J lost 0, with 12 bases in between. From germline, CDR1 is LGHNT and CDR2 FRNRAP. Here the CDR3 reads CASGLDPADANTGELFF. The CDR3 region has the DNA TGTGCTAGTGGTTTGGACCCGGCGGATGCGAACACCGGGGAGCTGTTTTTT.

This clonotype was seen a handful of times. V gene TRBV27 combines with J gene TRBJ1-1; possibly TRBD1 for D (6 bases). CDR1 and CDR2 from the germline V gene are MNHEY and SMNVEV (reference sequence). This CDR3 contains 13 residues. Trimming took off 2 bases at V and 4 bases at J, with 8 bases between the two ends. This CDR3 reads CASSLQGITEAFF. CDR3 coding DNA: TGTGCCAGCAGTTTACAGGGGATCACTGAAGCTTTCTTT.